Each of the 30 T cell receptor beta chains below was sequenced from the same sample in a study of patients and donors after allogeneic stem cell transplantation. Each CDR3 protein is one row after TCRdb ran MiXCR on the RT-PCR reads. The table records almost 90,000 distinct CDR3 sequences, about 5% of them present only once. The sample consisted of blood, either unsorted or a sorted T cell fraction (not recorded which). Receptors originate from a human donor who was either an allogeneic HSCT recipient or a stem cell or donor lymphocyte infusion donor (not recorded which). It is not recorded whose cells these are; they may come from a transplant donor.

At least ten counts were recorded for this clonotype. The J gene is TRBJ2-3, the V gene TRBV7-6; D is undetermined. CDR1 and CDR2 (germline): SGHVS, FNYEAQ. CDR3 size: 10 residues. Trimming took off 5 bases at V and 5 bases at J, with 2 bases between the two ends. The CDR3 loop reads CASSGDTQYF. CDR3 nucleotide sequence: TGTGCCAGCAGCGGAGATACGCAGTATTTT. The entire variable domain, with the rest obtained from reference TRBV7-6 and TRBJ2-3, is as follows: GAGVSQSPRYKVTKRGQDVALRCDPISGHVSLYWYRQALGQGPEFLTYFNYEAQQDKSGLPNDRFSAERPEGSISTLTIQRTEQRDSAMYRCASSGDTQYFGPGTRLTVL.

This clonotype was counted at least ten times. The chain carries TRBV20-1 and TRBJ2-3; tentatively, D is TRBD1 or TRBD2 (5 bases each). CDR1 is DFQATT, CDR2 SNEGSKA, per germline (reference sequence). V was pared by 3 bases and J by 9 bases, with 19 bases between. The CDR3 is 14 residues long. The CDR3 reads CSASPGAGGRTQYF. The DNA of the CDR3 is TGCAGTGCTAGCCCCGGGGCCGGCGGGCGGACGCAGTATTTT.

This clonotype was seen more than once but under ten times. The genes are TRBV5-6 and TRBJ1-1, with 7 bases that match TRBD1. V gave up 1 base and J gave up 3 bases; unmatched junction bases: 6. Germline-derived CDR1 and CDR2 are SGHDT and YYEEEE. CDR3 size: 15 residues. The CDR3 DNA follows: TGTGCCAGCAGCTTGCCAGGGGGTCTGGACACTGAAGCTTTCTTT. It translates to CASSLPGGLDTEAFF.

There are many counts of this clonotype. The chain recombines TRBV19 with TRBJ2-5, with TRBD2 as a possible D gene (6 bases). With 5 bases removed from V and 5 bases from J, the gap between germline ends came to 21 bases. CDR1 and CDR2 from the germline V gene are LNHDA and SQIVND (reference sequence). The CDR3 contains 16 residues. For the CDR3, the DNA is TGTGCCAGTAGTCCCGGGGGTTGGGGTCCAGGGGAGACCCAGTACTTC. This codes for CASSPGGWGPGETQYF.

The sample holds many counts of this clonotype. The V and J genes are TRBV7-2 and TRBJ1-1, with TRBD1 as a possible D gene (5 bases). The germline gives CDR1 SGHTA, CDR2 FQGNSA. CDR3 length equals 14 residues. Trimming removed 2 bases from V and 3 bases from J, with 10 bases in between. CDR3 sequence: CASSLTGQDTEAFF. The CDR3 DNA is TGTGCCAGCAGCTTAACAGGTCAGGACACTGAAGCTTTCTTT.

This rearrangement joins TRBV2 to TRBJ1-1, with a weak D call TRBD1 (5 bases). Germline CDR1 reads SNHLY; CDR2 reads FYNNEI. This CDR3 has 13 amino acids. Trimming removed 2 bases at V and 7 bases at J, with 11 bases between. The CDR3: CASSEQGNGEAFF. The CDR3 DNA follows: TGTGCCAGCAGTGAACAGGGAAATGGTGAAGCTTTCTTT.

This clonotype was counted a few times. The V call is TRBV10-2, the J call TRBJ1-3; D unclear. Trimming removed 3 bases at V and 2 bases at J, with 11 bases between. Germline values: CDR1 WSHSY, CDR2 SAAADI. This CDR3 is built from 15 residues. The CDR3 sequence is CASSDAGLAGNTIYF. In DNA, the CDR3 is TGCGCCAGCAGTGACGCCGGCCTGGCTGGAAACACCATATATTTT.

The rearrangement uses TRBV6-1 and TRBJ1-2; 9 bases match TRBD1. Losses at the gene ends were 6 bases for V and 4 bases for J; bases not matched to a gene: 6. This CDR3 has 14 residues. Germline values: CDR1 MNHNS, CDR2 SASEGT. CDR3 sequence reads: CASSHGTGSYGYTF. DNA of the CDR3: TGTGCCAGCAGCCATGGGACAGGGAGCTATGGCTACACCTTC.

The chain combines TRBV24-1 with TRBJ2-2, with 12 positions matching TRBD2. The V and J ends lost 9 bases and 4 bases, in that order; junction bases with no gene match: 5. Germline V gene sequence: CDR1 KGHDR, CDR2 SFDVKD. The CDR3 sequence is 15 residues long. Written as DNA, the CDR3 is TGTGCCACCCAGGCTAGCGGGGGGGGCACCGGGGAGCTGTTTTTT. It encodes CATQASGGGTGELFF.

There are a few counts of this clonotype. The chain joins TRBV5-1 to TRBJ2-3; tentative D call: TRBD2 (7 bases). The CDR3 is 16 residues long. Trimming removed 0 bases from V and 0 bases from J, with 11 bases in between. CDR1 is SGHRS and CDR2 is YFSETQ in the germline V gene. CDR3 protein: CASSLARGASTDTQYF. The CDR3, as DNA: TGCGCCAGCAGCTTGGCCCGGGGGGCTAGCACAGATACGCAGTATTTT.

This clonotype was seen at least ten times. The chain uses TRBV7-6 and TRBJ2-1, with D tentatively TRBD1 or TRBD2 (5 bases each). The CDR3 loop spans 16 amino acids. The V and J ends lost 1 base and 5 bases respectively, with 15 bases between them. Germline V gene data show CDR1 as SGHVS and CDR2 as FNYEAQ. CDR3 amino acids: CASSLVRGEENNEQFF. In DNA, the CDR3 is TGTGCCAGCAGCTTAGTTCGGGGCGAAGAAAACAATGAGCAGTTCTTC.

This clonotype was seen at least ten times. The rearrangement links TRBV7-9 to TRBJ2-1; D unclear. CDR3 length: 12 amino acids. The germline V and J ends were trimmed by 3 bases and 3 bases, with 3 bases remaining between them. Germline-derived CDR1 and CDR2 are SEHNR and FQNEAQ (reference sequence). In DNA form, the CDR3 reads TGTGCCAGCAGCTTTATCTACAATGAGCAGTTCTTC. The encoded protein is CASSFIYNEQFF. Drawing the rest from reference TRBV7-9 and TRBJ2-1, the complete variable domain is DTGVSQNPRHKITKRGQNVTFRCDPISEHNRLYWYRQTLGQGPEFLTYFQNEAQLEKSRLLSDRFSAERPKGSFSTLEIQRTEQGDSAMYLCASSFIYNEQFFGPGTRLTVL.

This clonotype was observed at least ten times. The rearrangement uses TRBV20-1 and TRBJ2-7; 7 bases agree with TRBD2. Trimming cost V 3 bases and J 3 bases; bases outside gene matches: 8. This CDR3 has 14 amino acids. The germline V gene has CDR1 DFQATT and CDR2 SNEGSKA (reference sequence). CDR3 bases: TGCAGTGCTAGGGGCCCAGCGGGGAACTACGAGCAGTACTTC. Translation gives CSARGPAGNYEQYF.

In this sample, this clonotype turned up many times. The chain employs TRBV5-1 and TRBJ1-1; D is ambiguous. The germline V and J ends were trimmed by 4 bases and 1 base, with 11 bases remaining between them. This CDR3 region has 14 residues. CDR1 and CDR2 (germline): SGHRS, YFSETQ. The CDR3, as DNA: TGCGCCAGCAGCGGCCAGGTTGAGAACACTGAAGCTTTCTTT. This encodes CASSGQVENTEAFF.

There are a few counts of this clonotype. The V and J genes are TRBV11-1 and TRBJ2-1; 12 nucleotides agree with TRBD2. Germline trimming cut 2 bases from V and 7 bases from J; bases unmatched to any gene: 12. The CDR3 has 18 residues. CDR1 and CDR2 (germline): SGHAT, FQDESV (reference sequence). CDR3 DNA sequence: TGTGCCAGCAGCTTACCCCCTCGACTAGCGGGAGCAGGGAATGAGCAGTTCTTC. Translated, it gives CASSLPPRLAGAGNEQFF. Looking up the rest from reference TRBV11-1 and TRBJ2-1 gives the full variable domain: EAEVAQSPRYKITEKSQAVAFWCDPISGHATLYWYRQILGQGPELLVQFQDESVVDDSQLPKDRFSAERLKGVDSTLKIQPAELGDSAMYLCASSLPPRLAGAGNEQFFGPGTRLTVL.

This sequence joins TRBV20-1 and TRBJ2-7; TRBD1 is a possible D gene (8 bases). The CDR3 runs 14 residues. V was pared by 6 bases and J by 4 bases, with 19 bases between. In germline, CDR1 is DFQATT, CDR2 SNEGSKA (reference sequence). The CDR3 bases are TGCAGTGCCCTCCCCGACAGGGGAGGGTACGAGCAGTACTTC. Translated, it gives CSALPDRGGYEQYF.

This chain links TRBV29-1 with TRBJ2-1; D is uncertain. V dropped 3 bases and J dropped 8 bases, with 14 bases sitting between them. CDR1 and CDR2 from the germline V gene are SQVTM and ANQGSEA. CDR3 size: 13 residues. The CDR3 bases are TGCAGCGTTGATTGGCGGTTGTCCGATGAGCAGTTCTTC. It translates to CSVDWRLSDEQFF.

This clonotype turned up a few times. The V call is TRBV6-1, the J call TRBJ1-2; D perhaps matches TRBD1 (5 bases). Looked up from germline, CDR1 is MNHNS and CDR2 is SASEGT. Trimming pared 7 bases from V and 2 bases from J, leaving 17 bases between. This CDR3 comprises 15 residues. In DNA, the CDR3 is TGTGCCAGCACCCTTGGGGGTCCGAACAACTATGGCTACACCTTC. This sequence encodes CASTLGGPNNYGYTF.

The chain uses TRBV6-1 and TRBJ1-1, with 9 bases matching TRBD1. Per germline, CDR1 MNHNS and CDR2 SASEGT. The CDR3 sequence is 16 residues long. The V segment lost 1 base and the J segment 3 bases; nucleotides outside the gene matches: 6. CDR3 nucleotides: TGTGCCAGCAGTGAAGATTGGGGACAGGGATACACTGAAGCTTTCTTT. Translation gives CASSEDWGQGYTEAFF.

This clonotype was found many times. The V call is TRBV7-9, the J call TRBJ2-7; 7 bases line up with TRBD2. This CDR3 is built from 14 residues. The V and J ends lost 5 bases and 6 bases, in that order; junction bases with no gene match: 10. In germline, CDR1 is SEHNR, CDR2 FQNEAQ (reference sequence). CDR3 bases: TGTGCCAGCAGCCCCACCGGGGGGAGCCCCGAGCAGTACTTC. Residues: CASSPTGGSPEQYF.

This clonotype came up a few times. CDR3 sequence: CASSTGQAGELFF. The CDR3 DNA is TGTGCCAGCAGCACTGGACAGGCCGGGGAGCTGTTTTTT. The chain employs TRBV7-3 and TRBJ2-2; 7 nucleotides line up with TRBD1. Germline-derived CDR1 and CDR2 are SGHTA and FQGTGA. The J segment lost 6 bases and the V segment lost 5 bases, leaving 3 bases of the junction unmatched. The CDR3 loop spans 13 amino acids.

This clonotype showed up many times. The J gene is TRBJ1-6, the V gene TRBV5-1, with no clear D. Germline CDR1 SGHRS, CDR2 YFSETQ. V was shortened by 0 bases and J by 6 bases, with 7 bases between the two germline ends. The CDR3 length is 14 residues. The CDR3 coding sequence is TGCGCCAGCAGCTTGGTGGCAGTTAATTCACCCCTCCACTTT. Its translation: CASSLVAVNSPLHF. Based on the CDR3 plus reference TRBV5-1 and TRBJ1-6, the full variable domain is KAGVTQTPRYLIKTRGQQVTLSCSPISGHRSVSWYQQTPGQGLQFLFEYFSETQRNKGNFPGRFSGRQFSNSRSEMNVSTLELGDSALYLCASSLVAVNSPLHFGNGTRLTVT.

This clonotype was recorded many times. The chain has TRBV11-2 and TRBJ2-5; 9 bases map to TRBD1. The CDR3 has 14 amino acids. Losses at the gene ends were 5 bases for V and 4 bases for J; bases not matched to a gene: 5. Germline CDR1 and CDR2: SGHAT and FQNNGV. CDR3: CASSIGQGRETQYF. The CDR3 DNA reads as TGTGCCAGCAGCATAGGACAGGGGAGAGAGACCCAGTACTTC.

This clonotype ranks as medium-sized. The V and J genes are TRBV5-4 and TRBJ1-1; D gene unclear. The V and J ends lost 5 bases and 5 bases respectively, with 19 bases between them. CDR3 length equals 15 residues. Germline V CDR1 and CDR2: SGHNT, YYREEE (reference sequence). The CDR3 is CASSSMDQPGTEAFF. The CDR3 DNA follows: TGTGCCAGCAGTTCAATGGACCAACCTGGGACTGAAGCTTTCTTT.

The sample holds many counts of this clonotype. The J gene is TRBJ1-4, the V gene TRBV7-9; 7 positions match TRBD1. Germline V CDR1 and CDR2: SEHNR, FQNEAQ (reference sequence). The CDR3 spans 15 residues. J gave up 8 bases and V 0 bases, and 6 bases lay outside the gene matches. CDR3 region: CASSLAVPGQEKLFF. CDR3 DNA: TGTGCCAGCAGCTTAGCCGTCCCGGGACAGGAAAAACTGTTTTTT.

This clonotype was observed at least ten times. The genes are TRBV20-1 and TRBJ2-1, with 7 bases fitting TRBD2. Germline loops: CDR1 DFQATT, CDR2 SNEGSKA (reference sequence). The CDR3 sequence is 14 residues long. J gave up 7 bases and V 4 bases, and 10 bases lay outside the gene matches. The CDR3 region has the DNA TGCAGTGCTACCGGGACTATAACCCCAAATGAGCAGTTCTTC. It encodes CSATGTITPNEQFF.

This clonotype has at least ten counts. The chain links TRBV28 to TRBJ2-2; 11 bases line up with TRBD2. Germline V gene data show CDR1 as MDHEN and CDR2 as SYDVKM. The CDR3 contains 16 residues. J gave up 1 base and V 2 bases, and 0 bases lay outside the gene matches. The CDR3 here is CASSLTSGRNTGELFF. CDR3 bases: TGTGCCAGCAGTTTAACTAGCGGGAGGAACACCGGGGAGCTGTTTTTT.

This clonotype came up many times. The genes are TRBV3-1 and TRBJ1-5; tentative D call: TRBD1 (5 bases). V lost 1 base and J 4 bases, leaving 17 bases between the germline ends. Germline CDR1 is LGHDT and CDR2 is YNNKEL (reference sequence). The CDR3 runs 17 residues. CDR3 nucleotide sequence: TGTGCCAGCAGCCAAGGCCGGGGCCGAACGGGGAATCAGCCCCAGCATTTT. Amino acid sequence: CASSQGRGRTGNQPQHF.

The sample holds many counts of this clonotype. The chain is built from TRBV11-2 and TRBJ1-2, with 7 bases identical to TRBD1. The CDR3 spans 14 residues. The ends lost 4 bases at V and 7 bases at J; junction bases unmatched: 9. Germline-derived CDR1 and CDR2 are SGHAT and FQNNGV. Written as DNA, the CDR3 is TGTGCCAGCAGCTCCACTCCAGGGGGAGGTGGCTACACCTTC. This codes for CASSSTPGGGGYTF.

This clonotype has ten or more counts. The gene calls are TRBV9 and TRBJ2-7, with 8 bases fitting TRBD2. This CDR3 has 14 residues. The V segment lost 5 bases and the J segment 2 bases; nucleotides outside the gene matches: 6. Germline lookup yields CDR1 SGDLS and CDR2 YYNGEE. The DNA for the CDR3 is TGTGCCAGCAGTAGCGGGAACAACCCCTACGAGCAGTACTTC. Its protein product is CASSSGNNPYEQYF.